The 21 T cell receptor beta chains listed next were all sequenced from one sample in a study of technical replicates of blood from a few donors. Measured with immunoSEQ multiplex PCR; TCRdb has only the in-frame clones, and not every one. The data show around 83,000 clones, with roughly 93% seen just once and about 0.39% held by the top ten. Material: T cells isolated from PBMCs. These receptor sequences come from a human donor in good health.

The chain links TRBV29-1 to TRBJ2-7; TRBD2 matches at 8 bases. Germline trimming cut 8 bases from V and 0 bases from J; bases unmatched to any gene: 9. Germline V CDR1 and CDR2: SQVTM, ANQGSEA. This CDR3 is built from 14 residues. CDR3 DNA sequence: TGCAGCATGACTATAGCGGGATCCTCCTACGAGCAGTACTTC. Its translation is CSMTIAGSSYEQYF.

The chain links TRBV2 to TRBJ2-2, with TRBD2 as a possible D gene (6 bases). V was pared by 5 bases and J by 6 bases, with 10 bases between. Germline CDR1 and CDR2: SNHLY and FYNNEI. This CDR3 has 13 amino acids. CDR3 sequence (DNA): TGTGCCAGCAGTACAGGAGGGCCCGGGGAGCTGTTTTTT. It is translated as CASSTGGPGELFF.

Only a few counts were recorded for this clone. The chain couples TRBV6-1 to TRBJ2-7; 7 bases are a match to TRBD1. Losses at the gene ends were 4 bases for V and 3 bases for J; bases not matched to a gene: 9. Germline V gene lookup returns CDR1 MNHNS and CDR2 SASEGT. This CDR3 has 15 residues. CDR3 nucleotides: TGTGCCAGCAGTGTGAATCCGGGACAGCGCTACGAGCAGTACTTC. It specifies CASSVNPGQRYEQYF.

The chain joins TRBV19 to TRBJ2-3; D is unclear. The V and J ends lost 5 bases and 10 bases respectively, with 19 bases between them. Per the germline V gene, CDR1 is LNHDA and CDR2 is SQIVND (reference sequence). The CDR3 is 14 amino acids. The chain's CDR3 is CASSSLGTAAPQYF. CDR3 DNA sequence: TGTGCCAGTAGTTCCCTAGGCACGGCCGCCCCGCAGTATTTT.

The chain recombines TRBV5-1 with TRBJ2-7; 9 positions agree with TRBD2. The ends lost 5 bases at V and 7 bases at J; junction bases unmatched: 7. Germline V gene data show CDR1 as SGHRS and CDR2 as YFSETQ. There are 13 residues in the CDR3. The CDR3 nucleotides are TGCGCCAGCAGGATTAGCGGGAGCCTAGAGCAGTACTTC. Its protein is CASRISGSLEQYF. The full variable domain, in which reference TRBV5-1 and TRBJ2-7 provide the parts outside the CDR3, is KAGVTQTPRYLIKTRGQQVTLSCSPISGHRSVSWYQQTPGQGLQFLFEYFSETQRNKGNFPGRFSGRQFSNSRSEMNVSTLELGDSALYLCASRISGSLEQYFGPGTRLTVT.

This chain uses TRBV27 with TRBJ1-5, with 7 bases fitting TRBD1. The CDR3 totals 14 residues. Germline V gene data show CDR1 as MNHEY and CDR2 as SMNVEV (reference sequence). The ends lost 8 bases at V and 2 bases at J; junction bases unmatched: 6. CDR3 amino acids: CASRRQGGNQPQHF. CDR3 bases: TGTGCCAGCCGGAGACAGGGAGGCAATCAGCCCCAGCATTTT.

As for this clone: This sample also contains other DNA sequences that code for the same CDR3. The chain carries TRBV19 and TRBJ1-5; D might be TRBD1 (6 bases). This CDR3 is built from 12 residues. Trimming took 6 bases from V and 4 from J, leaving 7 bases between them. CDR1 and CDR2 from the germline V gene are LNHDA and SQIVND (reference sequence). CDR3 in DNA: TGTGCCAGTAGAACAGGGAATCAGCCCCAGCATTTT. Protein: CASRTGNQPQHF. The complete variable domain, with remaining parts taken from reference TRBV19 and TRBJ1-5, reads DGGITQSPKYLFRKEGQNVTLSCEQNLNHDAMYWYRQDPGQGLRLIYYSQIVNDFQKGDIAEGYSVSREKKESFPLTVTSAQKNPTAFYLCASRTGNQPQHFGDGTRLSIL.

The DNA for the CDR3 is TGTGCCAGCAGTGAGTGGAGGAACTATGGCTACACCTTC. Its translation is CASSEWRNYGYTF. The V and J genes are TRBV6-1 and TRBJ1-2, with D unresolved. This CDR3 contains 13 residues. Trimming took 3 bases from V and 2 from J, leaving 7 bases between them. Germline V lookup: CDR1 MNHNS, CDR2 SASEGT.

This sequence joins TRBV9 and TRBJ2-3, with 7 bases lining up with TRBD1. From germline, CDR1 is SGDLS and CDR2 YYNGEE. The CDR3 totals 15 residues. J gave up 4 bases and V 4 bases, and 9 bases lay outside the gene matches. DNA of the CDR3: TGTGCCAGCAGCTTCCGAGACAGGGCCGCAGATACGCAGTATTTT. Translating gives CASSFRDRAADTQYF. Variable domain in full (rest from reference TRBV9 and TRBJ2-3): DSGVTQTPKHLITATGQRVTLRCSPRSGDLSVYWYQQSLDQGLQFLIQYYNGEERAKGNILERFSAQQFPDLHSELNLSSLELGDSALYFCASSFRDRAADTQYFGPGTRLTVL.

The genes are TRBV4-1 and TRBJ2-3, with 7 bases that match TRBD1. CDR3 size: 15 residues. V shed 3 bases, J shed 3 bases, and the junction held 6 bases outside the gene matches. Germline V gene sequence: CDR1 MGHRA, CDR2 YSYEKL. The DNA of the CDR3 is TGCGCCAGCAGCCAGGAAAACAGGGGAACAGATACGCAGTATTTT. This sequence encodes CASSQENRGTDTQYF.

In DNA form, the CDR3 reads TGTGCCAGCAGTTTCGTGCGGGGGTCAGATACGCAGTATTTT. This translates into CASSFVRGSDTQYF. The genes are TRBV27 and TRBJ2-3, with 7 bases that match TRBD2. The J segment lost 4 bases and the V segment lost 3 bases, leaving 4 bases of the junction unmatched. This CDR3 comprises 14 residues. Germline values: CDR1 MNHEY, CDR2 SMNVEV (reference sequence).

The chain uses TRBV19 and TRBJ2-7; 7 bases align to TRBD1. Trimming took 4 bases from V and 2 from J; bases not matched to a gene: 8. This CDR3 spans 15 amino acids. CDR1 LNHDA and CDR2 SQIVND come from the germline V gene (reference sequence). The DNA of the CDR3 is TGTGCCAGTAGTAGGGGACAGTTATCGACCTACGAGCAGTACTTC. Residues: CASSRGQLSTYEQYF.

V and J are TRBV30 and TRBJ2-7; maybe TRBD2 (6 bases). Trimming took off 0 bases at V and 2 bases at J, with 11 bases between the two ends. The germline CDR1 and CDR2 sequences are GTSNPN and SVGIG (reference sequence). The CDR3 has 14 amino acids. CDR3 in amino acids: CAWSVRGRPYEQYF. In nucleotides, the CDR3 is TGTGCCTGGAGTGTACGAGGGAGGCCCTACGAGCAGTACTTC.

The chain has TRBV14 and TRBJ1-2; TRBD1 aligns across 11 bases. V lost 3 bases, J lost 3 bases, and 3 bases stayed unmatched. CDR1 is SGHDN, CDR2 FVKESK, per germline. This CDR3 is built from 15 residues. DNA for the CDR3: TGTGCCAGCAGCCAGGGACAGGGGGATTACTATGGCTACACCTTC. The encoded protein is CASSQGQGDYYGYTF. Using reference TRBV14 and TRBJ1-2 for the parts outside the CDR3, the full variable domain is EAGVTQFPSHSVIEKGQTVTLRCDPISGHDNLYWYRRVMGKEIKFLLHFVKESKQDESGMPNNRFLAERTGGTYSTLKVQPAELEDSGVYFCASSQGQGDYYGYTFGSGTRLTVV.

V is TRBV7-2 and J is TRBJ2-7; 10 bases are a match to TRBD2. Germline CDR1 reads SGHTA; CDR2 reads FQGNSA. This CDR3 spans 17 amino acids. V was pared by 1 base and J by 2 bases, with 8 bases of the junction left unmatched. CDR3 sequence: CASSLDAPGLAAYEQYF. The CDR3 nucleotides are TGTGCCAGCAGCTTAGATGCCCCAGGACTAGCGGCCTACGAGCAGTACTTC.

V gene TRBV5-4 combines with J gene TRBJ2-2, with a possible D match to TRBD1 (5 bases). Deletions cut 4 bases from V and 4 bases from J, with 11 bases between. Germline lookup yields CDR1 SGHNT and CDR2 YYREEE (reference sequence). This CDR3 has 14 residues. The CDR3 DNA follows: TGTGCCAGCAGCCTGCCAGGGTCCACCGGGGAGCTGTTTTTT. Its translation is CASSLPGSTGELFF.

The chain recombines TRBV27 with TRBJ2-3, with D unclear. The CDR3 is made up of 11 amino acids. V lost 3 bases and J lost 4, with 2 bases in between. Germline loops: CDR1 MNHEY, CDR2 SMNVEV (reference sequence). The CDR3 nucleotides read TGTGCCAGCAGTTTCGCAGATACGCAGTATTTT. Protein product: CASSFADTQYF.

The rearrangement joins TRBV4-3 to TRBJ2-1; D remains ambiguous. Germline V gene lookup returns CDR1 LGHNA and CDR2 YSLEER. V was shortened by 3 bases and J by 0 bases, with 6 bases between the two germline ends. The CDR3 sequence is 14 residues long. As DNA, the CDR3 is TGCGCCAGCAGCCATCTAAGCTCCTACAATGAGCAGTTCTTC. Amino acids: CASSHLSSYNEQFF.

J is TRBJ1-5 and V is TRBV6-6; a weak D match, TRBD1 (5 bases). The germline V gene has CDR1 MNHNY and CDR2 SVGAGI (reference sequence). V lost 6 bases, J lost 2 bases, and 11 bases lay in between. CDR3 length: 14 residues. The CDR3: CASRPGGGNQPQHF. CDR3 bases: TGTGCCAGCAGGCCGGGGGGGGGCAATCAGCCCCAGCATTTT.

The chain couples TRBV2 to TRBJ1-2, with 7 bases lining up with TRBD1. The V gene's germline CDR1 is SNHLY and CDR2 FYNNEI. The V segment lost 2 bases and the J segment 0 bases; nucleotides outside the gene matches: 3. This CDR3 has 15 residues. CDR3 coding DNA: TGTGCCAGCAGTGAACCAACAGGGGCTAACTATGGCTACACCTTC. It encodes CASSEPTGANYGYTF.

In DNA, the CDR3 is TGTGCCAGCAGCGACATAACAACTAATGAAAAACTGTTTTTT. The encoded protein is CASSDITTNEKLFF. This chain joins TRBV7-9 and TRBJ1-4; D ambiguous. Trimming pared 5 bases from V and 0 bases from J, leaving 7 bases between. The CDR3 loop spans 14 amino acids. Germline V gene sequence: CDR1 SEHNR, CDR2 FQNEAQ (reference sequence).